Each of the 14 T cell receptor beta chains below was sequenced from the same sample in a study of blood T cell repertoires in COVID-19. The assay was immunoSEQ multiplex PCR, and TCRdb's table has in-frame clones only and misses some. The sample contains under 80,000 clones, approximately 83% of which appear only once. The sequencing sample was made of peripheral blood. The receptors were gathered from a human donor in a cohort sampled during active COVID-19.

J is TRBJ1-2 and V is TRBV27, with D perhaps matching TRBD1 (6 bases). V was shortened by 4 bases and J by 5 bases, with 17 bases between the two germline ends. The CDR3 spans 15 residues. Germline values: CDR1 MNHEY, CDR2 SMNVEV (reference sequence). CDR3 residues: CASSSNRAVWYGYTF. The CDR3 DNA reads TGTGCCAGCAGTTCAAACAGGGCAGTTTGGTATGGCTACACCTTC.

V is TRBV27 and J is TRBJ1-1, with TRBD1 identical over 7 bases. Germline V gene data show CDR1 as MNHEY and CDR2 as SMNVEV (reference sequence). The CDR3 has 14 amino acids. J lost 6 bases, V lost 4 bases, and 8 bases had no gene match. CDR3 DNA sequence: TGTGCCAGCAGTTCTATACAGGGGCTTGCTGAAGCTTTCTTT. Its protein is CASSSIQGLAEAFF.

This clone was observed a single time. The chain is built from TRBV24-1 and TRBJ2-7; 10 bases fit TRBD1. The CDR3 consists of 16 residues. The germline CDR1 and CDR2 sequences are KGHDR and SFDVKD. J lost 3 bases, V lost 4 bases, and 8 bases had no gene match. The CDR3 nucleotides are TGTGCCACCAGTGACTGGGGACAGGGGCGAGGCTACGAGCAGTACTTC. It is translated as CATSDWGQGRGYEQYF.

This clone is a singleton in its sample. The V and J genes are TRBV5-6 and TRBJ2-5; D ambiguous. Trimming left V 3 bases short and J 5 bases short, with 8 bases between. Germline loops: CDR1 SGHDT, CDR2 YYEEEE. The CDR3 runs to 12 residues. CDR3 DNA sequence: TGTGCCAGCAGCTATAACCGGGAGACCCAGTACTTC. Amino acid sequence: CASSYNRETQYF.

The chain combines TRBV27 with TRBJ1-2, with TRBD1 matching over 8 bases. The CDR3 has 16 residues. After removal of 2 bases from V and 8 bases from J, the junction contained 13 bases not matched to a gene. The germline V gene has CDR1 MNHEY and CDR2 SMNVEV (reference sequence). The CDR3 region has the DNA TGTGCCAGCAGTTTAATGGTCGACAGGGGAGGGAGAGGCTACACCTTC. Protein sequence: CASSLMVDRGGRGYTF.

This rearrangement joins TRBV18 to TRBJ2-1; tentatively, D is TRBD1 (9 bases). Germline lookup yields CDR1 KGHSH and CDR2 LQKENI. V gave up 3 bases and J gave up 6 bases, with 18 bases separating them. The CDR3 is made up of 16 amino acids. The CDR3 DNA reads TGTGCCAGCTCACCCCGGGGGGGACAGGGCCTCAATGAGCAGTTCTTC. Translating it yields CASSPRGGQGLNEQFF.

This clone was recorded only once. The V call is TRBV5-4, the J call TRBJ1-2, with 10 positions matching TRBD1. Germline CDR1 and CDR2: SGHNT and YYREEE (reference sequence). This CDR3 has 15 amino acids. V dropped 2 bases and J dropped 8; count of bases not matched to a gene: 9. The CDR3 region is CASSFPGTGAGGYTF. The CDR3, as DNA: TGTGCCAGCAGCTTCCCCGGGACAGGGGCTGGGGGCTACACCTTC.

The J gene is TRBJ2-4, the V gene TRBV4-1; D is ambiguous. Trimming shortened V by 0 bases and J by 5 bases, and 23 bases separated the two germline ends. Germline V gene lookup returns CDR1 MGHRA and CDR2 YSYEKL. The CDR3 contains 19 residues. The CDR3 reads CASSQDHPPLGLVENIQYF. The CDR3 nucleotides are TGCGCCAGCAGCCAAGATCATCCCCCCCTCGGCCTAGTTGAAAACATTCAGTACTTC.

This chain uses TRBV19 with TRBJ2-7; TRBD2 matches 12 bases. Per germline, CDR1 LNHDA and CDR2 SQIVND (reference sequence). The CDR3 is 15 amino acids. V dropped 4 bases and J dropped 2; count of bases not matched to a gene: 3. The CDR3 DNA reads TGTGCCAGTAGTACTCTAGCGGGAGGGACCTACGAGCAGTACTTC. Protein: CASSTLAGGTYEQYF.

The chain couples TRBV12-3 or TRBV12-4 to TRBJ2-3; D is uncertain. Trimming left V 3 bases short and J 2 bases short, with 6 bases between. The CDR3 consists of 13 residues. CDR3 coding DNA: TGTGCCAGCAGTTTGGGCTACACAGATACGCAGTATTTT. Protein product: CASSLGYTDTQYF.

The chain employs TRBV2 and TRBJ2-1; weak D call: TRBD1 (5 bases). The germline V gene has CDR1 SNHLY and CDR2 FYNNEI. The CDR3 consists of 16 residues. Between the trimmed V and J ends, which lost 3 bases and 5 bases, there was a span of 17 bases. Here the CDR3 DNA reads TGTGCCAGCAGTGATTGGAGCAGGGCCCTAAACAATGAGCAGTTCTTC. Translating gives CASSDWSRALNNEQFF. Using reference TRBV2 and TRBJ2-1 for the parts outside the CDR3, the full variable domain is EPEVTQTPSHQVTQMGQEVILRCVPISNHLYFYWYRQILGQKVEFLVSFYNNEISEKSEIFDDQFSVERPDGSNFTLKIRSTKLEDSAMYFCASSDWSRALNNEQFFGPGTRLTVL.

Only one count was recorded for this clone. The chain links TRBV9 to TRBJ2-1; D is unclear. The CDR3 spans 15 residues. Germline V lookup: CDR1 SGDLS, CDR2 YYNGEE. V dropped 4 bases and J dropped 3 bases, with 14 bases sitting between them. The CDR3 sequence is CASSPWSSHYNEQFF. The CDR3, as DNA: TGTGCCAGCAGCCCATGGTCTAGTCACTACAATGAGCAGTTCTTC. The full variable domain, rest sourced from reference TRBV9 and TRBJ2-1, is DSGVTQTPKHLITATGQRVTLRCSPRSGDLSVYWYQQSLDQGLQFLIQYYNGEERAKGNILERFSAQQFPDLHSELNLSSLELGDSALYFCASSPWSSHYNEQFFGPGTRLTVL.

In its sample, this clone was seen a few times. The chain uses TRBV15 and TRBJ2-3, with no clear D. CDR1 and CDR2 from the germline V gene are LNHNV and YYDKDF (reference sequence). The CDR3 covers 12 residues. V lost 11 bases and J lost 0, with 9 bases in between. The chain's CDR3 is CAASRSTDTQYF. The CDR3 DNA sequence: TGTGCCGCGAGCCGTAGCACAGATACGCAGTATTTT.

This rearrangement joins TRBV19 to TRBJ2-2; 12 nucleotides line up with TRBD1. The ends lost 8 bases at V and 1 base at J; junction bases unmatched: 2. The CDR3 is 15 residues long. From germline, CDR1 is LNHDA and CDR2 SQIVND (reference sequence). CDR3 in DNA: TGTGCCAGTGGGGACAGGGGGCTGAACACCGGGGAGCTGTTTTTT. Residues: CASGDRGLNTGELFF.